What follows describes a single T cell receptor (beta chain). The data are from a study of blood T cell repertoires in COVID-19. Background on the study: Specimens from acute and convalescent COVID-19 originated in the United States, Italy and Spain. Sources were T cells, B-cell-depleted T cells, or PBMCs; the material itself was cDNA or gDNA.

The CDR3 runs to 14 residues. Germline V gene sequence: CDR1 MDHEN, CDR2 SYDVKM. With V trimmed by 4 bases and J by 8 bases, 8 bases remained unmatched. Sequencing was performed with immunoSEQ multiplex PCR; in TCRdb, only in-frame clones are kept and a portion is missing. The sample contains tens of thousands of clones, approximately 84% of which appear only once. The chain combines TRBV28 with TRBJ1-2, with 9 bases aligning to TRBD1. The specimen was peripheral blood. This receptor was identified in a man aged 45-60 years with acute or convalescent COVID-19. The CDR3 nucleotides are TGTGCCAGCAGTTCGGGACAGGGAAATATGGGCTACACCTTC. This gives the protein CASSSGQGNMGYTF.